One sample yielded the 12 T cell receptor beta chains listed below, sequenced in a study of blood T cell repertoires in COVID-19. Clones were read by immunoSEQ multiplex PCR, and TCRdb kept only the in-frame ones, dropping some. The sample carries 280,000 or so clones, roughly 91% recorded once. Sequenced input: PBMCs or T cells enriched from blood (not recorded which). Receptor source: a woman in her forties or fifties who had been exposed to COVID-19.

The CDR3 loop reads CASSEFRGRHMNTEAFF. The CDR3 DNA sequence: TGTGCCAGCAGTGAATTTCGGGGGAGGCATATGAACACTGAAGCTTTCTTT. The chain is built from TRBV28 and TRBJ1-1; possible D gene TRBD1, 5 bases. The CDR3 totals 17 residues. V lost 5 bases and J 0 bases, leaving 19 bases between the germline ends. Germline lookup yields CDR1 MDHEN and CDR2 SYDVKM.

The CDR3 sequence is CASSLRDRVSEQYF. In nucleotides, the CDR3 is TGTGCCAGCAGCCTCCGGGACAGGGTGAGTGAGCAGTACTTC. V usage is TRBV28 and J usage is TRBJ2-7; TRBD1 matches at 9 bases. CDR3 length: 14 residues. With 6 bases clipped from V and 7 bases from J, the junction kept 10 bases outside the gene matches. Per the germline V gene, CDR1 is MDHEN and CDR2 is SYDVKM.

This clone has only one observation. The chain joins TRBV27 to TRBJ1-2; D possibly corresponds to TRBD1 (6 bases). This CDR3 is built from 15 residues. CDR1 is MNHEY, CDR2 SMNVEV, per germline (reference sequence). Trimming shortened V by 6 bases and J by 8 bases, and 22 bases separated the two germline ends. The CDR3 nucleotides read TGTGCCAGCAGCCCGGGACACTCCCGCGGCTTGGGCTACACCTTC. Translating gives CASSPGHSRGLGYTF.

This sequence joins TRBV7-2 and TRBJ1-6, with TRBD1 matching 10 bases. V dropped 2 bases and J dropped 8; count of bases not matched to a gene: 3. The V gene's germline CDR1 is SGHTA and CDR2 FQGNSA. This CDR3 has 15 residues. CDR3 in amino acids: CASSLQGQGYSPLHF. CDR3 nucleotide sequence: TGTGCCAGCAGCTTACAGGGACAGGGGTATTCACCCCTCCACTTT.

The chain combines TRBV27 with TRBJ2-2, with TRBD1 identical over 8 bases. There are 19 residues in the CDR3. J lost 3 bases, V lost 0 bases, and 12 bases had no gene match. Germline CDR1 and CDR2: MNHEY and SMNVEV (reference sequence). The CDR3 here is CASSLSPPGQDVDTGELFF. The CDR3 DNA reads TGTGCCAGCAGTTTATCTCCCCCGGGACAGGACGTTGACACCGGGGAGCTGTTTTTT.

The V call is TRBV3-1 (or the pseudogene TRBV3-2), the J call TRBJ1-5; 8 nucleotides agree with TRBD1. The junction had 4 bases not matched to a gene; V was cut back by 4 bases and J by 5 bases. The CDR3 is 14 amino acids. CDR1 is LGHDT and CDR2 is YNNKEL in the germline V gene (reference sequence). Here the CDR3 reads CASSLGTGYQPQHF. The CDR3 DNA sequence: TGTGCCAGCAGCCTCGGGACAGGCTATCAGCCCCAGCATTTT.

V and J are TRBV10-3 and TRBJ1-1; D is uncertain. Trimming cost V 0 bases and J 7 bases, with 9 bases left between them. The CDR3 totals 13 residues. From germline, CDR1 is ENHRY and CDR2 SYGVKD. CDR3 loop: CAISESGTVEAFF. DNA of the CDR3: TGTGCCATCAGTGAGTCCGGCACAGTTGAAGCTTTCTTT.

This clone was counted between two and nine times. This chain joins TRBV9 and TRBJ2-4; the D gene is possibly TRBD1 (5 bases). Germline loops: CDR1 SGDLS, CDR2 YYNGEE. V lost 4 bases to trimming and J lost 6 bases, with 17 bases between them. The CDR3 extends over 15 amino acids. The CDR3 loop is CASSPQRGRGNIQYF. The CDR3 nucleotides are TGTGCCAGCAGCCCGCAAAGGGGTAGAGGAAACATTCAGTACTTC.

The rearrangement joins TRBV10-2 to TRBJ2-7; D is unclear. Trimming stripped 7 bases from V and 0 bases from J, with 7 bases between. CDR3 length: 12 amino acids. The germline V gene has CDR1 WSHSY and CDR2 SAAADI. The CDR3 DNA reads TGCGCCAGCATGTACTACTCCTACGAGCAGTACTTC. Protein: CASMYYSYEQYF.

This clone was detected only once. V usage is TRBV30 and J usage is TRBJ2-1; D is possibly TRBD1 (5 bases). Trimming stripped 5 bases from V and 8 bases from J, with 10 bases between. This CDR3 spans 11 amino acids. CDR1 and CDR2 (germline): GTSNPN, SVGIG (reference sequence). The CDR3 loop reads CAWDQGYEQFF. CDR3 nucleotide sequence: TGTGCCTGGGATCAGGGCTATGAGCAGTTCTTC. Looking up the rest from reference TRBV30 and TRBJ2-1 gives the full variable domain: SQTIHQWPATLVQPVGSPLSLECTVEGTSNPNLYWYRQAAGRGLQLLFYSVGIGQISSEVPQNLSASRPQDRQFILSSKKLLLSDSGFYLCAWDQGYEQFFGPGTRLTVL.

The rearrangement links TRBV20-1 to TRBJ2-5; TRBD2 matches 8 bases. J was trimmed by 2 bases and V by 3 bases; bases with no gene match: 8. Germline lookup yields CDR1 DFQATT and CDR2 SNEGSKA (reference sequence). CDR3 length: 15 residues. CDR3 DNA: TGCAGTGCTAGTCGGTCTAGCGGGTTTCAAGAGACCCAGTACTTC. Translating it yields CSASRSSGFQETQYF.

This chain connects TRBV3-1 (or the pseudogene TRBV3-2) to TRBJ2-3; 10 nucleotides line up with TRBD2. Trimming took 3 bases from V and 3 from J; bases not matched to a gene: 9. Germline V gene sequence: CDR1 LGHDT, CDR2 YNNKEL (reference sequence). CDR3 length: 17 residues. CDR3 loop: CASSQGQRGGLTDTQYF. DNA for the CDR3: TGTGCCAGCAGCCAGGGGCAGCGGGGGGGCCTTACAGATACGCAGTATTTT.